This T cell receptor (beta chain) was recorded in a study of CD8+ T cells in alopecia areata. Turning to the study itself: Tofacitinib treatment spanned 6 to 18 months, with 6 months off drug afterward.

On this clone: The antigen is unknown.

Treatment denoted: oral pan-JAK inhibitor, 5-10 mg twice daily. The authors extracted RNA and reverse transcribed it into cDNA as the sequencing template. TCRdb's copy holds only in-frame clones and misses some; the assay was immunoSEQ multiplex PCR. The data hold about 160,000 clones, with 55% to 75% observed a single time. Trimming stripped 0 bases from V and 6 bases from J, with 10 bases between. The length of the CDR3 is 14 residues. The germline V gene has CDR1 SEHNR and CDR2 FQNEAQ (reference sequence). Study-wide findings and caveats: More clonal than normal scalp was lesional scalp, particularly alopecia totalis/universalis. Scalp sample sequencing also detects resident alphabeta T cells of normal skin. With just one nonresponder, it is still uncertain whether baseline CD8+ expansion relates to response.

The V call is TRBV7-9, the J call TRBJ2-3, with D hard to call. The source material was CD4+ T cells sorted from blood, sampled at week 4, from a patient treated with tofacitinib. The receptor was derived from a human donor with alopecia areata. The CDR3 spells CASSLARGEDTQYF. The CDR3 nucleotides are TGTGCCAGCAGCTTAGCGCGAGGAGAGGATACGCAGTATTTT.